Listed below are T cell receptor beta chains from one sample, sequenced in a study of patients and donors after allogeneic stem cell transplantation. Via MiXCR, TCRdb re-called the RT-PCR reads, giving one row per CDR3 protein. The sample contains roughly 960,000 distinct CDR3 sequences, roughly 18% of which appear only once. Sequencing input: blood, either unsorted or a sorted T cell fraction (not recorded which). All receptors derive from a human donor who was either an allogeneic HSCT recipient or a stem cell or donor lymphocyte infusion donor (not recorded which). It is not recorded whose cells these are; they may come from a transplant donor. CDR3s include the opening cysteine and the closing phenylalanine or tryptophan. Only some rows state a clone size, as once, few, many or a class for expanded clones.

CDR3 protein: CSVAGGETGGETQYF
clone size: few
V gene: TRBV29-1

CDR3 protein: CASSRGHTDTQYF
clone size: NA
V gene: TRBV27

CDR3 protein: CASSPRMADQLTYNEQFF
clone size: few
V gene: TRBV11-1

CDR3 protein: CSAPEGGNTEAFF
clone size: once
V gene: TRBV20-1

CDR3 protein: CATYRVSSGNTIYF
clone size: NA
V gene: TRBV6-1

CDR3 protein: CASSGLAGSNTGELFF
clone size: NA
V gene: TRBV5-4

CDR3 protein: CASSLKSGRTEQYF
clone size: many
V gene: TRBV12-3/TRBV12-4

CDR3 protein: CASSPLGQPYGYTF
clone size: many
V gene: TRBV5-6

CDR3 protein: CASSVDRPDTEAFF
clone size: few
V gene: TRBV5-5

CDR3 protein: CASSQGTSGSRTGELFF
clone size: NA
V gene: TRBV5-1

CDR3 protein: CASSSPDRGGYGYTF
clone size: NA
V gene: TRBV6-5

CDR3 protein: CASRSRGNTEAFF
clone size: NA
V gene: TRBV4-2

CDR3 protein: CASSSQGWGYTF
clone size: few
V gene: TRBV12-3/TRBV12-4

CDR3 protein: CASSQDPGVETQYF
clone size: NA
V gene: TRBV4-2

CDR3 protein: CASSLRGLPNYGYTF
clone size: many
V gene: TRBV7-2

CDR3 protein: CASSYSRVFDKTGELFF
clone size: NA
V gene: TRBV6-5

CDR3 protein: CASGTDSSYNEQFF
clone size: many
V gene: TRBV12-5

CDR3 protein: CASSYSALNGFPNTEAFF
clone size: many
V gene: TRBV6-2/TRBV6-3

CDR3 protein: CASSSGVTIYF
clone size: few
V gene: TRBV12-3/TRBV12-4

CDR3 protein: CASTPQLSGANVLTF
clone size: NA
V gene: TRBV18

CDR3 protein: CSVKDRANGYTF
clone size: NA
V gene: TRBV29-1

CDR3 protein: CATSDLRHTGGETQYF
clone size: few
V gene: TRBV24-1

CDR3 protein: CAISSTSGRAGEQFF
clone size: few
V gene: TRBV10-3

CDR3 protein: CSARDKQGALIGNEQFF
clone size: NA
V gene: TRBV20-1

CDR3 protein: CASSYDWEYNSPLHF
clone size: few
V gene: TRBV7-2

CDR3 protein: CASSTRPGGPGYGYTF
clone size: NA
V gene: TRBV11-2

CDR3 protein: CASSPLAPTGELFF
clone size: few
V gene: TRBV7-9

CDR3 protein: CASSLQGSNEKLFF
clone size: NA
V gene: TRBV5-1